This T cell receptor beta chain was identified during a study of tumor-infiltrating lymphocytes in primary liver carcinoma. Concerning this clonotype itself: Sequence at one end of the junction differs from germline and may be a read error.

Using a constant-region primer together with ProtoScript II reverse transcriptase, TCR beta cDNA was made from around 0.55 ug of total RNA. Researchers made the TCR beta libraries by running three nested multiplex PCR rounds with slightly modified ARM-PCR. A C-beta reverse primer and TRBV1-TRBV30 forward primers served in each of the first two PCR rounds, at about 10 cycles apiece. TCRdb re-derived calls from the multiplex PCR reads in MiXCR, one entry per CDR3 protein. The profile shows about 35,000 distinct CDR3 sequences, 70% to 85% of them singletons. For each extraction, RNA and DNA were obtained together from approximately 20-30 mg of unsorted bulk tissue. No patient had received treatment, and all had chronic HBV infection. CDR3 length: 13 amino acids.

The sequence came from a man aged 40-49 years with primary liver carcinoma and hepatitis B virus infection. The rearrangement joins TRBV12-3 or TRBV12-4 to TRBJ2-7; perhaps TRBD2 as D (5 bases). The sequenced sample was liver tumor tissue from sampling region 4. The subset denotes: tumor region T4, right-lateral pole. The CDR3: CASSPFWRNEQYF. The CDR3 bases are TGCGCCAGCAGTCCCTTCTGGAGGAACGAGCAGTACTTC.